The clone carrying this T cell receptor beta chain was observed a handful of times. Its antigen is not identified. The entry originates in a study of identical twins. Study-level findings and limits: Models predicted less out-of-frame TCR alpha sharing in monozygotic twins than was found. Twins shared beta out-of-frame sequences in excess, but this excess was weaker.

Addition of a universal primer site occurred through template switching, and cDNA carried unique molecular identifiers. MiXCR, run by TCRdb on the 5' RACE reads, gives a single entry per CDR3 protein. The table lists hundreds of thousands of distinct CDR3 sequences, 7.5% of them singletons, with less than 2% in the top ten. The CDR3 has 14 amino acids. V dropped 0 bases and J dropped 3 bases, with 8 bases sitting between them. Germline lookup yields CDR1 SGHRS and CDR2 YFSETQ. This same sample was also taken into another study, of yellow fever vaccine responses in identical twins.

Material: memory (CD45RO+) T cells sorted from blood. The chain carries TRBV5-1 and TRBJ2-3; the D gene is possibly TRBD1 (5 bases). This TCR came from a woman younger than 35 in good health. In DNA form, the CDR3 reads TGCGCCAGCAGCTTGGACCAGGGTACAGATACGCAGTATTTT. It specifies CASSLDQGTDTQYF.